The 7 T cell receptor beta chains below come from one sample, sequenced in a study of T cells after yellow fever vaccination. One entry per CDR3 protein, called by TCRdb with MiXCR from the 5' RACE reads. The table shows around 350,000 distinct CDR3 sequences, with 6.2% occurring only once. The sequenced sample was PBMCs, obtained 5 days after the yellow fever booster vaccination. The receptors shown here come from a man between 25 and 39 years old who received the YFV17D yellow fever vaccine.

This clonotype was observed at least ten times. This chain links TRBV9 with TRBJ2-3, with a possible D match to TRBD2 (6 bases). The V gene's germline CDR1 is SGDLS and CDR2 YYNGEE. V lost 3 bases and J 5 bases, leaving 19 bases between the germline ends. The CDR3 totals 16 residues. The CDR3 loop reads CASSAGLGSLGDTQYF. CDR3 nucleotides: TGTGCCAGCAGCGCCGGACTCGGGAGCCTAGGAGATACGCAGTATTTT.

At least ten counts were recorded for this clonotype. CDR3 protein: CASSQKAGGLEQYF. CDR3 sequence (DNA): TGTGCCAGCAGCCAAAAAGCGGGGGGTCTGGAGCAGTACTTC. The chain recombines TRBV7-2 with TRBJ2-7; 9 positions match TRBD2. V gave up 5 bases and J gave up 7 bases; unmatched junction bases: 9. The CDR3 has 14 residues. CDR1 is SGHTA, CDR2 FQGNSA, per germline. The full variable domain, in which reference TRBV7-2 and TRBJ2-7 provide the parts outside the CDR3, is GAGVSQSPSNKVTEKGKDVELRCDPISGHTALYWYRQSLGQGLEFLIYFQGNSAPDKSGLPSDRFSAERTGGSVSTLTIQRTQQEDSAVYLCASSQKAGGLEQYFGPGTRLTVT.

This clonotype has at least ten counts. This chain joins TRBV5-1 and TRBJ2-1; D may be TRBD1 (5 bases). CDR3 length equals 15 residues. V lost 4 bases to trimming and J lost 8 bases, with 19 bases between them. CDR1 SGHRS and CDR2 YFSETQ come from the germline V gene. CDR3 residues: CASSEPGQGGHEQFF. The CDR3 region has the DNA TGCGCCAGCAGCGAACCCGGGCAGGGCGGCCATGAGCAGTTCTTC.

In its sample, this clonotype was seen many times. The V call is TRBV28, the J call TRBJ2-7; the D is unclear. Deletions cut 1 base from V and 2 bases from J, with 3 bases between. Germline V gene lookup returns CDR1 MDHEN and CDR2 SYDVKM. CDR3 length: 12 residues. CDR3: CASSLFPYEQYF. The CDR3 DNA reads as TGTGCCAGCAGTTTATTCCCCTACGAGCAGTACTTC. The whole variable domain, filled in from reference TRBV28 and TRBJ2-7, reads DVKVTQSSRYLVKRTGEKVFLECVQDMDHENMFWYRQDPGLGLRLIYFSYDVKMKEKGDIPEGYSVSREKKERFSLILESASTNQTSMYLCASSLFPYEQYFGPGTRLTVT.

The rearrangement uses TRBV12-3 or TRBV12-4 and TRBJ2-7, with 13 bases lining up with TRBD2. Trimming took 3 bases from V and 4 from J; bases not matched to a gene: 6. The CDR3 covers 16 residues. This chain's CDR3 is CASSFGTSGIQYEQYF. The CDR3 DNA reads TGTGCCAGCAGTTTTGGGACTAGCGGGATTCAGTACGAGCAGTACTTC.

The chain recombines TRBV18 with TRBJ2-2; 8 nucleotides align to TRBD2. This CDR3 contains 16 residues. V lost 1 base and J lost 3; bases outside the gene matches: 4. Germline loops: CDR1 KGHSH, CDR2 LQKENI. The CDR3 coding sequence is TGTGCCAGCTCACCACTCGGGGGGGACCACACCGGGGAGCTGTTTTTT. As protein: CASSPLGGDHTGELFF.

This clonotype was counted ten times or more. The CDR3 region is CSANTGLAGGGADTQYF. Written as DNA, the CDR3 is TGCAGTGCTAACACCGGGCTAGCGGGAGGAGGTGCAGATACGCAGTATTTT. The chain is built from TRBV20-1 and TRBJ2-3; 11 positions match TRBD2. Trimming removed 4 bases from V and 4 bases from J; junction bases left unmatched: 13. The length of the CDR3 is 17 residues. Germline V lookup: CDR1 DFQATT, CDR2 SNEGSKA (reference sequence).